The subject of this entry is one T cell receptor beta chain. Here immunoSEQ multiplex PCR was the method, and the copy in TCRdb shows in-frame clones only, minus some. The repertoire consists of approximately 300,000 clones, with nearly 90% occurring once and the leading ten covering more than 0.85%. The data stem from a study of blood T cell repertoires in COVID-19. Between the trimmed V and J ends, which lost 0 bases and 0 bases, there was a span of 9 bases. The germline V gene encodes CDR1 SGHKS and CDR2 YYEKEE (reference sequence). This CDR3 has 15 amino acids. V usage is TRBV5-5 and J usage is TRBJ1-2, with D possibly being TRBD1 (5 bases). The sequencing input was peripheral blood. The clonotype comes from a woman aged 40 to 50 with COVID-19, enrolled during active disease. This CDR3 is CASSLVETANYGYTF. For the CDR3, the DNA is TGTGCCAGCAGCTTGGTCGAGACAGCTAACTATGGCTACACCTTC.